This T cell receptor beta chain was identified in a study of identical twins. Study-wide results and limits: Beta out-of-frame sequences showed weaker excess sharing between twins. Interpretation of the results relied on cross-sectional statistical analysis and not on following the same donors. Zero-insertion analyses could be partly confounded by invariant MAIT and iNKT cells.

A single record per CDR3 protein comes from TCRdb applying MiXCR to the 5' RACE reads. The sample holds some 320,000 distinct CDR3 sequences, approximately 13% seen once. Germline V gene data show CDR1 as MDHEN and CDR2 as SYDVKM. V lost 5 bases and J 6 bases, leaving 17 bases between the germline ends. The CDR3 length is 15 residues. All donors were healthy Caucasians. Comment on this clonotype: The antigen remains undetermined.

The same sample was also used in a study of yellow fever vaccine responses in identical twins.

This chain connects TRBV28 to TRBJ2-1; weak D call: TRBD1 (5 bases). Material for sequencing was CD8+ T cells sorted from blood. This receptor was identified in a woman aged 18-30 years in good health. The CDR3 coding sequence is TGTGCCAGCAGTCCTCAGGGTTCAGGTCTCAATGAGCAGTTCTTC. Protein product: CASSPQGSGLNEQFF.